This T cell receptor beta chain was sequenced in a study of CD8+ T cells in alopecia areata. At the level of the study: Female C3H/HeJ mice aged 7-10 weeks received skin from spontaneously alopecic C3H/HeJ graft donors aged roughly 6-12 months.

Investigators isolated RNA and reverse transcribed it into cDNA to act as the sequencing template. Sequenced by immunoSEQ multiplex PCR; TCRdb stores in-frame clones only, minus some. The sample presents around 290,000 clones, none singletons. Points from the study as a whole: Clonality in lesional scalp, especially alopecia totalis/universalis, exceeded that of normal scalp. Patients showed less clear TCR sequence sharing than mice, possibly partly because of HLA diversity.

The germline V gene encodes CDR1 NSHNY and CDR2 SYGAGN. V lost 3 bases to trimming and J lost 4 bases; unmatched junction nucleotides: 5. This CDR3 contains 14 residues. Markers including CD4, CD8alpha, NKG2D and NKG2ACE guided sorting of pooled cutaneous lymph node cells. A remark on this clone: The antigen is unknown. The gene symbols are mouse symbols. The CDR3 end is not reached by the read, which stops 4 residues before it; the germline J gene fills it in.

The chain employs TRBV13-1 and TRBJ1-1, with 8 bases identical to TRBD1. The receptor was derived from a C3H/HeJ mouse with alopecia areata. These mice share the MHC haplotype H2-k. Sequences were obtained from CD4+ T cells sorted from a lymph node. Incomplete CDR3 DNA: TGTGCCAGCAGTGCAGGGGGCGGGGGCACA. Residues: CASSAGGGGT. The CDR3 in its entirety is CASSAGGGGTEVFF.